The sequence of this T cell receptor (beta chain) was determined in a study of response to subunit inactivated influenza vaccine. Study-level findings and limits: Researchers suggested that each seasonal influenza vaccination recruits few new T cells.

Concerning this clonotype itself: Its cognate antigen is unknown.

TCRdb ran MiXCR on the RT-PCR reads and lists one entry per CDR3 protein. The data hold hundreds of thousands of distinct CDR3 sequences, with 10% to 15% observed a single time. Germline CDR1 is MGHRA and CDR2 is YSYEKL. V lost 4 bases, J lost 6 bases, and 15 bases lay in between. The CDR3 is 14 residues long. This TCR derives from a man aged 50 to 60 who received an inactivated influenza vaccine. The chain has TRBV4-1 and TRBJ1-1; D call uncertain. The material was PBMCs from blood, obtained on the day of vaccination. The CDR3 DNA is TGCGCCAGCAGCCCCCTCTTGACCGAAGCTGAAGCTTTCTTT. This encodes CASSPLLTEAEAFF.